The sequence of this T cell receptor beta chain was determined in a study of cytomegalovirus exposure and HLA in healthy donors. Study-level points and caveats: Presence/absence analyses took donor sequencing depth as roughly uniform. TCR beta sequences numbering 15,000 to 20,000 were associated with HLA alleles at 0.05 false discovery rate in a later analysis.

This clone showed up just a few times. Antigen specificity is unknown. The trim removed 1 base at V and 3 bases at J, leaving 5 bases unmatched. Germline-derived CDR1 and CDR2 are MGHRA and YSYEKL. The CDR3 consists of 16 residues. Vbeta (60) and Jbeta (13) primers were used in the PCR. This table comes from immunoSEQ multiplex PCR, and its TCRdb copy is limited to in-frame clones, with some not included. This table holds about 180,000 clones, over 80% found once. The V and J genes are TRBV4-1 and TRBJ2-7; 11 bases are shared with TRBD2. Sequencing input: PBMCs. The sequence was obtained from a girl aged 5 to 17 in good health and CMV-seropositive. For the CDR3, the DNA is TGCGCCAGCAGCCAAGGTAGCGGGAGGGCCTTCTACGAGCAGTACTTC. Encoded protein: CASSQGSGRAFYEQYF.